This TCR beta chain was recovered during a study of T cell repertoires in cytomegalovirus infection. On this clonotype: Antigen specificity is unknown.

TCRdb re-derived calls from the reads in MiXCR, one entry per CDR3 protein. The top ten hold over 12% of the sample, which has roughly 920,000 distinct CDR3 sequences, roughly 30% seen once. Germline CDR1 and CDR2: MNHEY and SVGEGT. This CDR3 region has 16 residues. V shed 4 bases and J 4 bases; nucleotides not matched to a gene: 8. The chain uses TRBV6-2 or TRBV6-3 and TRBJ2-3; 10 bases fit TRBD1. This clonotype originated in a human donor in good health (CMV status not recorded). Some clones in this sample may be carry-over from other donors' samples. The material was cultured CD8+ T cells from PBMCs, obtained from culture after CMV antigen stimulation. The CDR3 DNA reads TGTGCCAGCAGTTCGCTCCGGGACAGGGGTGCAGATACGCAGTATTTT. Translation gives CASSSLRDRGADTQYF.